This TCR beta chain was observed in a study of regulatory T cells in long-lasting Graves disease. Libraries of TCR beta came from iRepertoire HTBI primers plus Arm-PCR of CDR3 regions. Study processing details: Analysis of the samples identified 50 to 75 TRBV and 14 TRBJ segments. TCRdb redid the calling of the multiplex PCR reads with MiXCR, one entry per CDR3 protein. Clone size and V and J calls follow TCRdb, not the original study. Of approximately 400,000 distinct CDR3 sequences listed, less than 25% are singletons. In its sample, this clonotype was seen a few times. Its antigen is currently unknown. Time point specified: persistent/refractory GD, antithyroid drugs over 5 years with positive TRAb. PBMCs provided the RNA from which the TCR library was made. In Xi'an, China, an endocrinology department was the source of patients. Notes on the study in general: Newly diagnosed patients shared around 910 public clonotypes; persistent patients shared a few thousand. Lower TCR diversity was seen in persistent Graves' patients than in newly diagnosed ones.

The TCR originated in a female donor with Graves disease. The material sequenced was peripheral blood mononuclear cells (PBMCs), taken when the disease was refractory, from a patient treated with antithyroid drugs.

CDR3 region: CASSRDRGGTGELFF. Written as DNA, the CDR3 is TGTGCCAGCAGCCGTGACAGGGGAGGAACCGGGGAGCTGTTTTTT. The V gene is TRBV11-3, the J gene TRBJ2-2, with TRBD1 matching over 8 bases. With 5 bases clipped from V and 5 bases from J, the junction kept 7 bases outside the gene matches. Germline CDR1 reads SGHNT; CDR2 reads YENEEA. The CDR3 is 15 amino acids.